This TCR beta chain stems from a study of T cell responses to AZD1222 COVID-19 vaccine. Measured with immunoSEQ multiplex PCR; TCRdb has only the in-frame clones, and not every one. Of 150,000 to 200,000 clones in the sample, 91% were seen once. There are 15 residues in the CDR3. Germline V lookup: CDR1 LNHDA, CDR2 SQIVND (reference sequence). Trimming at V came to 6 bases and at J to 3 bases, leaving 7 bases not matched to a gene. Combined were second doses at about 4 or about 12 weeks. Sequencing used peripheral blood, obtained 28 days after the second AZD1222 dose. The V gene is TRBV19, the J gene TRBJ2-2, with TRBD1 identical over 7 bases. The sequence derives from an adult who received the AZD1222 COVID-19 vaccine. The CDR3 DNA is TGTGCCAGTAGGATTGGGGACAGAGACACCGGGGAGCTGTTTTTT. This encodes CASRIGDRDTGELFF.